This T cell receptor (beta chain) comes out of a study of OX40 agonist ivuxolimab in advanced cancers. Clones were sequenced by immunoSEQ multiplex PCR, and TCRdb holds only the in-frame ones, with some missing. The repertoire holds about 45,000 clones, with approximately 80% as singletons. Per the germline V gene, CDR1 is GTSNPN and CDR2 is SVGIG (reference sequence). This CDR3 has 13 amino acids. V gave up 2 bases and J gave up 3 bases, with 8 bases separating them. The receptor was isolated from an adult with an advanced solid tumor such as melanoma, head and neck, liver or kidney cancer. The gene calls are TRBV30 and TRBJ2-4; the D gene is possibly TRBD2 (5 bases). Sequenced here: CD4+ or CD8+ T cells sorted from blood, sampled in a trial of the OX40 agonist ivuxolimab. CDR3 region: CAWSSEGKNIQYF. The DNA of the CDR3 is TGTGCCTGGAGTAGTGAGGGCAAAAACATTCAGTACTTC.